The rows below give T cell receptor beta chains drawn from one sample of a study of blood T cell repertoires in COVID-19. The table came from immunoSEQ multiplex PCR; TCRdb's copy has only in-frame clones and leaves some out. This sample yields 65,000 to 95,000 clones, of which roughly 90% are seen a single time; about 2.7% belongs to the top ten. Sequenced: peripheral blood. Source of these receptors: a man between 65 and 85 years old with active or convalescent COVID-19. CDR3s include the opening cysteine and the closing phenylalanine or tryptophan. The D gene is left open where the match is weak. Clone size is stated in some rows and not others, as once, few, many or a class when expanded.

d_call j_call clone_size v_call cdr3_nt cdr3_aa
NA TRBJ2-3 few TRBV19 TGTGCCAGTACCCCCCCCCAGGCAGATACGCAGTATTTT CASTPPQADTQYF
NA TRBJ2-7 few TRBV5-1 TGCGCCAGCAGCCCTATGAGCGGGCCGGCCGAGCAGTACTTC CASSPMSGPAEQYF
NA TRBJ1-6 NA TRBV2 TGTGCCAGCAGTGAAAGGCAGGGGAATTCACCCCTCCACTTT CASSERQGNSPLHF
NA TRBJ2-6 NA TRBV19 TGTGCCAGTAAATATTCTGGGGCCAACGTCCTGACTTTC CASKYSGANVLTF
NA TRBJ1-1 NA TRBV7-8 TGTGCCAGCAGCTTAGGAACAGTGAACACTGAAGCTTTCTTT CASSLGTVNTEAFF
TRBD1 TRBJ2-3 once TRBV28 TGTGCCAGCAGCCAGGGACAGAGGGGGCCCACAGATACGCAGTATTTT CASSQGQRGPTDTQYF
NA TRBJ1-6 NA TRBV9 TGTGCCAGCAGCCCACCAGGCTCCTATAATTCACCCCTCCACTTT CASSPPGSYNSPLHF
NA TRBJ2-2 NA TRBV24-1 TGTGCCACCAGTGATGGCGACAGGCCCTACACCGGGGAGCTGTTTTTT CATSDGDRPYTGELFF
TRBD1 TRBJ2-1 NA TRBV27 TGTGCCAGCAGTTTACCCTCTGGGACAGGGGGTTGGAATGAGCAGTTCTTC CASSLPSGTGGWNEQFF
TRBD2 TRBJ2-1 NA TRBV28 TGTGCCAGCCGCAAAGAGCGGGGGAGCTCCTACAATGAGCAGTTCTTC CASRKERGSSYNEQFF
NA TRBJ2-1 once TRBV6-5 TGTGCCAGCACCGGGAGGCTGGGGGCAAATGAGCAGTTCTTC CASTGRLGANEQFF
NA TRBJ1-3 NA TRBV19 TGTGCCAGTAGTATAAAAACTTTACCGGGAAACACCATATATTTT CASSIKTLPGNTIYF
NA TRBJ1-1 NA TRBV25-1 TGTGCCAGCAGTGCGAACCTTCAGGCGGGGACTGAAGCTTTCTTT CASSANLQAGTEAFF
NA TRBJ2-1 NA TRBV7-2 TGTGCCAGCAGCTTAGAGCGACAGGTCAATGAGCAGTTCTTC CASSLERQVNEQFF
TRBD1 TRBJ2-1 NA TRBV5-1 TGCGCCAGCCGCGGACAGGGTGGGTCCTACAATGAGCAGTTCTTC CASRGQGGSYNEQFF
TRBD1 TRBJ1-6 NA TRBV19 TGTGCCAGTAGTATACGTCCAGGGGGAAAGGAGAATTCACCCCTCCACTTT CASSIRPGGKENSPLHF
NA TRBJ2-2 NA TRBV7-9 TGTGCCAGCAGCTTGGAGCAGAGGACCGGGGAGCTGTTTTTT CASSLEQRTGELFF
TRBD1 TRBJ1-1 NA TRBV10-3 TGTGCCATCACTTTCGACAGGGACACTGAAGCTTTCTTT CAITFDRDTEAFF
NA TRBJ2-1 NA TRBV7-3 TGTGCCAGCAGCCCCCGTGGAGGGAGTACGCTGGTGGTTGAGCAGTTCTTC CASSPRGGSTLVVEQFF
TRBD2 TRBJ2-3 NA TRBV6-2/TRBV6-3 TGTGCCAGCAGTTACTCCGGGACTAGCGGAAGACCTAGCACAGATACGCAGTATTTT CASSYSGTSGRPSTDTQYF
TRBD2 TRBJ2-1 NA TRBV7-9 TGTGCCAGCAGATTAGGGCGACTAGCGGTCTACAATGAGCAGTTCTTC CASRLGRLAVYNEQFF
TRBD2 TRBJ2-3 NA TRBV5-1 TGCGCCAGCAGCTTGGAACAGCGGGGTGACACAGATACGCAGTATTTT CASSLEQRGDTDTQYF
NA TRBJ2-3 NA TRBV30 TGTGCCTGGAGTACGGGGGGCCCAGATACGCAGTATTTT CAWSTGGPDTQYF
NA TRBJ1-2 NA TRBV5-4 TGTGCCAGCAGCCCGGTCCCAGGGAATTATGTTGGCTACACCTTC CASSPVPGNYVGYTF
TRBD1 TRBJ2-7 NA TRBV9 TGTGCCAGCAGCATATCCGGGACAGGGGGAGACGAGCAGTACTTC CASSISGTGGDEQYF
NA TRBJ2-7 few TRBV28 TGTGCCAGCAGTTTTACAGGGATGGCCTACGAGCAGTACTTC CASSFTGMAYEQYF
NA TRBJ2-5 NA TRBV5-1 TGCGCCAGCAGCTTGTGGCAGGGGCAAGGGACCCAGTACTTC CASSLWQGQGTQYF
NA TRBJ2-1 NA TRBV5-4 TGTGCCAGCAGCTCCCGAGGACTACTTCAGTTCTTC CASSSRGLLQFF
TRBD2 TRBJ2-7 NA TRBV28 TGTGCCAGCAGTGTGGGACTACCACCGTACGAGCAGTACTTC CASSVGLPPYEQYF
TRBD1 TRBJ1-2 once TRBV4-1 TGCGCCAGCAGCCAAGCACAGGGGGCGGGCTATGGCTACACCTTC CASSQAQGAGYGYTF
NA TRBJ1-6 NA TRBV10-2 TGCGCCAGCAGCGCCACGAGGAGCTATAATTCACCCCTCCACTTT CASSATRSYNSPLHF
TRBD1 TRBJ2-1 NA TRBV5-4 TGTGCCAGCTGGCAATCCGGGACAGGTTACAATGAGCAGTTCTTC CASWQSGTGYNEQFF
NA TRBJ1-2 NA TRBV6-5 TGTGCCAGCAGCGATAGAGGGAGGGGTGGCTACACCTTC CASSDRGRGGYTF
NA TRBJ2-1 NA TRBV11-2 TGTGCCAGCAGCTTAGAACCCCGGGGAAGGTTTCAGTTCTTC CASSLEPRGRFQFF
NA TRBJ1-2 NA TRBV12-3/TRBV12-4 TGTGCCAGCAGTTCCGGGACACCGTATGGCTACACCTTC CASSSGTPYGYTF
TRBD1 TRBJ1-5 NA TRBV15 TGTGCCACCAGCAGAGTAGGGGGCGCCTTGGTGGGTAGCAATCAGCCCCAGCATTTT CATSRVGGALVGSNQPQHF